The present TCR beta chain was sequenced within a study of blood T cell repertoires in COVID-19. Authors' data handling: For nucleated cells, counts were estimated from reference gene primer amplification. This table comes from immunoSEQ multiplex PCR, and its TCRdb copy is limited to in-frame clones, with some not included. That table furnishes V, J and clone size, whereas the DNA furnished D and trimming. The data hold approximately 390,000 clones, with almost 90% observed a single time. Germline CDR1 reads LGHDT; CDR2 reads YNNKEL (reference sequence). V lost 1 base, J lost 8 bases, and 8 bases stayed unmatched. This CDR3 is 15 amino acids long.

Sequenced sample: peripheral blood. The genes are TRBV3-1 (or the pseudogene TRBV3-2) and TRBJ1-2; 9 nucleotides line up with TRBD1. This receptor was obtained from a man younger than 35 with active or convalescent COVID-19. CDR3 region: CASSQGTGDWGGYTF. The CDR3 DNA is TGTGCCAGCAGCCAAGGGACAGGGGATTGGGGGGGCTACACCTTC.